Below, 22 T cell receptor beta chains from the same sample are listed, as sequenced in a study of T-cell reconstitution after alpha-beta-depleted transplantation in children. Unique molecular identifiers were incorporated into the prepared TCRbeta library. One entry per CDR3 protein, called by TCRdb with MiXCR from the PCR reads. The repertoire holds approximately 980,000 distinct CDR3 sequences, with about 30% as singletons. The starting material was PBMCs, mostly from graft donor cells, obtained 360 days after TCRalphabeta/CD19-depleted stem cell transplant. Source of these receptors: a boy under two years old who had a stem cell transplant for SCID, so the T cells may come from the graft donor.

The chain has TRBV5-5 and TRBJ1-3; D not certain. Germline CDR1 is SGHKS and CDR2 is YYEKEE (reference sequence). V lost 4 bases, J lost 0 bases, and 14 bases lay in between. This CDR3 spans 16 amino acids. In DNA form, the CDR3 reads TGTGCCAGCAGCCCCCTAATCCCGGTCTCTGGAAACACCATATATTTT. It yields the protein CASSPLIPVSGNTIYF.

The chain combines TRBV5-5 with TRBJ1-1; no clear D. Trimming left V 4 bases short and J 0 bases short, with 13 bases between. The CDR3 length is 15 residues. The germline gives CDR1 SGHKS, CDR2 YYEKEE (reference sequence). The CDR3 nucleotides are TGTGCCAGCAGCCGCCAGTTTAACATGAACACTGAAGCTTTCTTT. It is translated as CASSRQFNMNTEAFF.

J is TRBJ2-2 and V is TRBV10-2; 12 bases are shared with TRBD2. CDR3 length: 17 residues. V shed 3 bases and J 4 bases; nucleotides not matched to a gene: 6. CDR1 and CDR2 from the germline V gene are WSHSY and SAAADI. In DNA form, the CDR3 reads TGCGCCAGCAGTGAAGGGGGGGGACTAGCGGGCACCGGGGAGCTGTTTTTT. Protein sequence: CASSEGGGLAGTGELFF.

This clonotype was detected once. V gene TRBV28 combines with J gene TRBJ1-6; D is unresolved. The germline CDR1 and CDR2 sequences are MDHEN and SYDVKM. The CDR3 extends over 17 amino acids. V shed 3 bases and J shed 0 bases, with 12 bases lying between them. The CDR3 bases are TGTGCCAGCAGTTTCGGGGTGGGGAGCTCCTATAATTCACCCCTCCACTTT. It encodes CASSFGVGSSYNSPLHF. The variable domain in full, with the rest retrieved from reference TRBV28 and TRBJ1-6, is DVKVTQSSRYLVKRTGEKVFLECVQDMDHENMFWYRQDPGLGLRLIYFSYDVKMKEKGDIPEGYSVSREKKERFSLILESASTNQTSMYLCASSFGVGSSYNSPLHFGNGTRLTVT.

The chain's CDR3 is CATSRDRDRVTEAFF. DNA of the CDR3: TGTGCCACCAGCAGAGATCGGGACAGGGTCACTGAAGCTTTCTTT. The chain links TRBV15 to TRBJ1-1; 9 bases map to TRBD1. Unmatched junction bases numbered 3, after V lost 0 bases and J lost 4 bases. Germline lookup yields CDR1 LNHNV and CDR2 YYDKDF (reference sequence). This CDR3 comprises 15 residues. Full variable domain (remainder filled in from reference TRBV15 and TRBJ1-1): DAMVIQNPRYQVTQFGKPVTLSCSQTLNHNVMYWYQQKSSQAPKLLFHYYDKDFNNEADTPDNFQSRRPNTSFCFLDIRSPGLGDTAMYLCATSRDRDRVTEAFFGQGTRLTVV.

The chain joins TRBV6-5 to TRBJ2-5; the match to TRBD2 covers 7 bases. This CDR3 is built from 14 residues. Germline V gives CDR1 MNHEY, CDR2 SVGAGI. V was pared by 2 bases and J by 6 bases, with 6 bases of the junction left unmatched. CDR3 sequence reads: CASSYAGTMKTQYF. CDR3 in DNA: TGTGCCAGCAGTTACGCCGGGACTATGAAGACCCAGTACTTC.

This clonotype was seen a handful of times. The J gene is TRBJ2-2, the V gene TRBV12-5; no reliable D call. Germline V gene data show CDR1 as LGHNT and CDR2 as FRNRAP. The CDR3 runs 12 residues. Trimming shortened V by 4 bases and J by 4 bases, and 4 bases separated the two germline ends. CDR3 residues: CASGYSTGELFF. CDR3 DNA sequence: TGTGCTAGTGGTTACAGCACCGGGGAGCTGTTTTTT.

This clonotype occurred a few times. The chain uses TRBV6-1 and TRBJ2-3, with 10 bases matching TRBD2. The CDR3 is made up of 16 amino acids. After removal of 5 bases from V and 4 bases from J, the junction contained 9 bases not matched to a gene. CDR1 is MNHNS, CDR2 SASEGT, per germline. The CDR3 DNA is TGTGCCAGCAGTATAGCGGGGGGAATGATTGCAGATACGCAGTATTTT. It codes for CASSIAGGMIADTQYF.

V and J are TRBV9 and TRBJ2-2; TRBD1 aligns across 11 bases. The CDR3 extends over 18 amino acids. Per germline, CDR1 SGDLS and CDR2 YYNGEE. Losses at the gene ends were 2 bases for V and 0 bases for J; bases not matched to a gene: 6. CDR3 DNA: TGTGCCAGCAGCGTTTGGACAGGGGGCCTCCCGAACACCGGGGAGCTGTTTTTT. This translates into CASSVWTGGLPNTGELFF.

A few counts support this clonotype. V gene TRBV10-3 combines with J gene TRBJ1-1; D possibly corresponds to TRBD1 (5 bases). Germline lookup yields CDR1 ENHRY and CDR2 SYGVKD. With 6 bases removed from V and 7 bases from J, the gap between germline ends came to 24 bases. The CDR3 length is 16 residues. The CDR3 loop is CAIRGGSRDWTNEAFF. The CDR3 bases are TGTGCCATCAGGGGAGGGTCAAGGGACTGGACCAATGAAGCTTTCTTT.

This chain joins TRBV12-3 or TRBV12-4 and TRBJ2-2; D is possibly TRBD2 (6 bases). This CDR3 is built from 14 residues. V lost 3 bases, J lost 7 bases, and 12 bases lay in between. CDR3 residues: CASSFLAGLGELFF. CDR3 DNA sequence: TGTGCCAGCAGTTTTTTGGCGGGGCTCGGGGAGCTGTTTTTT.

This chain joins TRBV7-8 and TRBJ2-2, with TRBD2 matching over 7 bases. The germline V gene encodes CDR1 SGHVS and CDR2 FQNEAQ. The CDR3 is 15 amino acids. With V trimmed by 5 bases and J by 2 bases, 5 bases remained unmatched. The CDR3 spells CASSKGLPNTGELFF. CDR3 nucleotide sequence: TGTGCCAGCAGCAAGGGACTACCCAACACCGGGGAGCTGTTTTTT.

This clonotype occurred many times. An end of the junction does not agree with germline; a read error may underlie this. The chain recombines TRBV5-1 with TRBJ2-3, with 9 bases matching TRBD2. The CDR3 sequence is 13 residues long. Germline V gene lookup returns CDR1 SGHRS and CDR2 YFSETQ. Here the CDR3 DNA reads TGTGCCAGCAGTTTAGCGGGGGAAGATACGCAGTATTTT. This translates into CASSLAGEDTQYF. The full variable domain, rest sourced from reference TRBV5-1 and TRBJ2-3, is KAGVTQTPRYLIKTRGQQVTLSCSPISGHRSVSWYQQTPGQGLQFLFEYFSETQRNKGNFPGRFSGRQFSNSRSEMNVSTLELGDSALYLCASSLAGEDTQYFGPGTRLTVL.

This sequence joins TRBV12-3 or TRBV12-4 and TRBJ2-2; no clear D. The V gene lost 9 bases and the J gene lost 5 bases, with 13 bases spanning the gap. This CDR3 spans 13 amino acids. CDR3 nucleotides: TGTGCCAGTGGGCCGACCCGAACCGGGGAGCTGTTTTTT. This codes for CASGPTRTGELFF.

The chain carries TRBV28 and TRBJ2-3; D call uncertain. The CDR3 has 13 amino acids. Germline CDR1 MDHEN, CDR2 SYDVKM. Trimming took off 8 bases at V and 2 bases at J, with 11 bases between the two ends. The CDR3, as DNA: TGTGCCAGCTCAACCTTCCCCACAGATACGCAGTATTTT. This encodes CASSTFPTDTQYF.

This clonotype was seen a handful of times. The CDR3 DNA reads TGTGCCAGCAGCCACATAGCGGGATCCTCCTACGAGCAGTACTTC. Amino acid sequence: CASSHIAGSSYEQYF. The genes are TRBV11-2 and TRBJ2-7, with 8 positions matching TRBD2. The CDR3 has 15 amino acids. Germline loops: CDR1 SGHAT, CDR2 FQNNGV. The V gene end was trimmed by 5 bases and the J gene end by 0 bases; junction bases not matched to a gene: 6.

For the CDR3, the DNA is TGTGCCAGCAGTTTTAGGGCTAGCGGGGGGGAGGTCGCCTACAATGAGCAGTTCTTC. It encodes CASSFRASGGEVAYNEQFF. The rearrangement joins TRBV28 to TRBJ2-1, with 12 nucleotides matching TRBD2. This CDR3 region has 19 residues. V gave up 3 bases and J gave up 2 bases; unmatched junction bases: 11. Germline V CDR1 and CDR2: MDHEN, SYDVKM.

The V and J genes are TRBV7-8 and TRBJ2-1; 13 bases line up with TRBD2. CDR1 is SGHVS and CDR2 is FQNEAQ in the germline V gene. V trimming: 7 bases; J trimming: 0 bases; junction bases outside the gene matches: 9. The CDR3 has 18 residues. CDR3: CASTPGLAGSRSYNEQFF. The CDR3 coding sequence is TGTGCCAGCACTCCGGGACTAGCGGGGTCCCGCTCCTACAATGAGCAGTTCTTC.

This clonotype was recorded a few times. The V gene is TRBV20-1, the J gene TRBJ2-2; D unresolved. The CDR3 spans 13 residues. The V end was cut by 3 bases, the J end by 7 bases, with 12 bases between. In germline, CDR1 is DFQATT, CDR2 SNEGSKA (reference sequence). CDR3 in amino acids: CSASPRLGGELFF. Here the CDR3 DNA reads TGCAGTGCTAGTCCCAGGCTTGGCGGGGAGCTGTTTTTT.

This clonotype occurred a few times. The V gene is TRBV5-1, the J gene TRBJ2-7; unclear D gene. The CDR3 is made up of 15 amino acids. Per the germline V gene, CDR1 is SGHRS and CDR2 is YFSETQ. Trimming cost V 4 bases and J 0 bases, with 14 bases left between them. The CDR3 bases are TGCGCCAGCAGCCTAATTCTTGACCGCTCCTACGAGCAGTACTTC. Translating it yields CASSLILDRSYEQYF.

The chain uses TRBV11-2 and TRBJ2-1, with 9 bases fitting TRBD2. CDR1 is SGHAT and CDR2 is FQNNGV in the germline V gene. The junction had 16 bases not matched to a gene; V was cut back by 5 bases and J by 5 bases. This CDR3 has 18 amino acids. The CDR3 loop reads CASSPRGLAGGVDNEQFF. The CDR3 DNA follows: TGTGCCAGCAGCCCAAGGGGGCTGGCGGGGGGGGTTGACAATGAGCAGTTCTTC.

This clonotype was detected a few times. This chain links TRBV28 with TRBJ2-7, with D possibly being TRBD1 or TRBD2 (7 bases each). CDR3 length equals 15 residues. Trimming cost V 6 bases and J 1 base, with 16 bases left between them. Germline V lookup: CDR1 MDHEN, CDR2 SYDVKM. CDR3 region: CASSTIRGGSYEQYF. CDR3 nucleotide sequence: TGTGCCAGCAGCACGATCAGGGGGGGATCCTACGAGCAGTACTTC.